This T cell receptor (beta chain) was observed in a study of cytomegalovirus exposure and HLA in healthy donors. Use of 60 Vbeta and 13 Jbeta primers characterized the PCR. Measured with immunoSEQ multiplex PCR; TCRdb has only the in-frame clones, and not every one. Among 200,000 to 250,000 clones listed, around four fifths were seen once. Points from the study as a whole: Previously analyzed data showed that most TCR beta V segments were productive at a frequency of about 87% or about 30%. The likely origin of a cluster of highly shared sequence variants was a sequencing artifact.

As to this clone: What it recognizes is unknown.

Germline values: CDR1 SGHNT, CDR2 YYREEE (reference sequence). This CDR3 has 14 amino acids. With 4 bases clipped from V and 7 bases from J, the junction kept 9 bases outside the gene matches. The receptor was derived from a male donor in good health and CMV-seronegative. The chain couples TRBV5-4 to TRBJ2-7, with 9 nucleotides matching TRBD1. Sequencing input: PBMCs. The CDR3 loop reads CASSPRTGVREQYF. In nucleotides, the CDR3 is TGTGCCAGCAGCCCACGGACAGGGGTCCGGGAGCAGTACTTC.